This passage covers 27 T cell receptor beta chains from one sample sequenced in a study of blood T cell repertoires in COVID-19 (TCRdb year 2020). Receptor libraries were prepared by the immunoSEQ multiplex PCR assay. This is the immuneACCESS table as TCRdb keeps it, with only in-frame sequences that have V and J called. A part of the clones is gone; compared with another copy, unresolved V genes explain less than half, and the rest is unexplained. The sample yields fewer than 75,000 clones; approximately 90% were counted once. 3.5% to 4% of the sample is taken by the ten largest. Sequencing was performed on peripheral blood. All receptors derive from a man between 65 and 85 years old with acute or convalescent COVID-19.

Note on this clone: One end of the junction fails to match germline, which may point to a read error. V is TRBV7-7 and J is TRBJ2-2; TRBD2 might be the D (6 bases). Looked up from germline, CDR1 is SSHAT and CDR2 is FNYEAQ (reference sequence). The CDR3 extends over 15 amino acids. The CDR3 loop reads CASSPGDLNTGELFF. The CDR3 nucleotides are TGTGCTAGCAGCCCGGGGGACCTGAACACCGGGGAGCTGTTTTTT.

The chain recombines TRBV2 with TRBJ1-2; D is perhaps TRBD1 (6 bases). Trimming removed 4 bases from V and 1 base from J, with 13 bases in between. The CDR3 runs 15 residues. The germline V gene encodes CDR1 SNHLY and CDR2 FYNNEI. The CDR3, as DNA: TGTGCCAGCAGTGCAGGGGCGATCAATAACTATGGCTACACCTTC. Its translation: CASSAGAINNYGYTF.

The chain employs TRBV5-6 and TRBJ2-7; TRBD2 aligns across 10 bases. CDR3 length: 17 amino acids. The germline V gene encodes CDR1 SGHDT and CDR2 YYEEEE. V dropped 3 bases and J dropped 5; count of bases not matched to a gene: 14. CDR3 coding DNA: TGTGCCAGCAGCTGGGCCCCGCAAGCGGGGGGGCCTCACGAGCAGTACTTC. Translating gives CASSWAPQAGGPHEQYF.

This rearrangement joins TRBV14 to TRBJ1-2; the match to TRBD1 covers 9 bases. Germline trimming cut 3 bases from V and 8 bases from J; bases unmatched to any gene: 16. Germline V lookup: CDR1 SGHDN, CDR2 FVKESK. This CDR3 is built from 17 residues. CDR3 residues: CASSQILPSDRGWGYTF. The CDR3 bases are TGTGCCAGCAGCCAGATCCTCCCCTCGGACAGGGGATGGGGCTACACCTTC.

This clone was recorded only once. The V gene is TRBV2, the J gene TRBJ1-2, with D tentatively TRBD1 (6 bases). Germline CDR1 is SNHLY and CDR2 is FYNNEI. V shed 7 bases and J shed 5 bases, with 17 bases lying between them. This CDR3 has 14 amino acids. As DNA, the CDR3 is TGTGCCAGCAACCGACAGGAGGTCGGGTATGGCTACACCTTC. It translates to CASNRQEVGYGYTF.

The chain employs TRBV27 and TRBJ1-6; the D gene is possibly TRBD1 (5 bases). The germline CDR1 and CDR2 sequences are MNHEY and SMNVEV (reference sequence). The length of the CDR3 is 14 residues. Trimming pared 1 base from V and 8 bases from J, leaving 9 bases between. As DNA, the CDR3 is TGTGCCAGCAGTTTATTAAGGGGTGATTCACCCCTCCACTTT. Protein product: CASSLLRGDSPLHF.

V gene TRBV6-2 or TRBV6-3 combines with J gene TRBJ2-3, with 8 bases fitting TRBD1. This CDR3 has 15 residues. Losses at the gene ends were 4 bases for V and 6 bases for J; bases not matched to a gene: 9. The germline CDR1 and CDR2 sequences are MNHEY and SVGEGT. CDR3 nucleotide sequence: TGTGCCAGCAGTTCAACCGGGACAGGAGCCGATACGCAGTATTTT. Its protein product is CASSSTGTGADTQYF.

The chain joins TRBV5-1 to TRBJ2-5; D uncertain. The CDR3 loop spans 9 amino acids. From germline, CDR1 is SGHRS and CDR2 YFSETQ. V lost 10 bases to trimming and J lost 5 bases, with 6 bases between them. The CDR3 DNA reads TGCGCCTCCCGGGAGACCCAGTACTTC. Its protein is CASRETQYF.

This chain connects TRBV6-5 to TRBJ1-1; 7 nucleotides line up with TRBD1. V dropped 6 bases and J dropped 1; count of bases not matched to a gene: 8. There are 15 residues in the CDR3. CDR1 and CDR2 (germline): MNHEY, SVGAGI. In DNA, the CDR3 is TGTGCCAGCAGGAGGGACAGAGGGCCGAACACTGAAGCTTTCTTT. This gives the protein CASRRDRGPNTEAFF.

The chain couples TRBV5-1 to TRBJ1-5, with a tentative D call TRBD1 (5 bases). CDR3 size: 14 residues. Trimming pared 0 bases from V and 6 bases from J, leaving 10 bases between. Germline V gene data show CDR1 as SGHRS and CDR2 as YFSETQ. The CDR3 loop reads CASSLEGVGQPQHF. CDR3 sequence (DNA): TGCGCCAGCAGCTTGGAAGGGGTTGGTCAGCCCCAGCATTTT.

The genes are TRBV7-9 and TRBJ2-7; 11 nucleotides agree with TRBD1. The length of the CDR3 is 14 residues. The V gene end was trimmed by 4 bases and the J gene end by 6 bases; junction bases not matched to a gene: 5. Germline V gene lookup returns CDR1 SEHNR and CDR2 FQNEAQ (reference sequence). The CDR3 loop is CASSSPGQGVEQYF. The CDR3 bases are TGTGCCAGCAGCTCACCGGGACAGGGGGTCGAGCAGTACTTC.

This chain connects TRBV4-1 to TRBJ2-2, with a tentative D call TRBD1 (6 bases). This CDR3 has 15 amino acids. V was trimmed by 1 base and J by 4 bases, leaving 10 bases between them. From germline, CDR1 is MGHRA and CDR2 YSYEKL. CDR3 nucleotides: TGCGCCAGCAGCCAAGCTTCCAGGGGCACCGGGGAGCTGTTTTTT. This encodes CASSQASRGTGELFF.

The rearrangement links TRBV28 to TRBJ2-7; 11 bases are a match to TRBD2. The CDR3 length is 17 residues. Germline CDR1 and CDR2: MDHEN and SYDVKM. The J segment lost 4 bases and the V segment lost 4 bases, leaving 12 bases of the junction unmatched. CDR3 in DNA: TGTGCCAGCAGTTCGTATAGCGGGGGGGCCGGGAGGTACGAGCAGTACTTC. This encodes CASSSYSGGAGRYEQYF.

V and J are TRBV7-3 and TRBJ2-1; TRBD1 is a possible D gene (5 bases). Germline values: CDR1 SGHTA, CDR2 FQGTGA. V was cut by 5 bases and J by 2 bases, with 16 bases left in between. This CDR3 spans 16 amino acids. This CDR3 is CASSPRATVTYNEQFF. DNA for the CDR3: TGTGCCAGCAGCCCCCGAGCGACAGTGACCTACAATGAGCAGTTCTTC.

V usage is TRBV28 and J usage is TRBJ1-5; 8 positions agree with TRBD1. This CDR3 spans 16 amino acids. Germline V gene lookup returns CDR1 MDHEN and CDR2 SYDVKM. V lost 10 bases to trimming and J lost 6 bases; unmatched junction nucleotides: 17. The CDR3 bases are TGTGCCATCAATGGGCCGGCGCAGGGGGCAGGTCAGCCCCAGCATTTT. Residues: CAINGPAQGAGQPQHF.

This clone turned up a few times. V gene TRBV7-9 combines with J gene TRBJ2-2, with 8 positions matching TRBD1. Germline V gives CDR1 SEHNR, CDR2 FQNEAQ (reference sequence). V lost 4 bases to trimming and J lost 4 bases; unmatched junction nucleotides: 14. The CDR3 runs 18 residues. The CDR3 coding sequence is TGTGCCAGCAGCTACTTGGTGGGGACAGGATCCGCCACCGGGGAGCTGTTTTTT. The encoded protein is CASSYLVGTGSATGELFF.

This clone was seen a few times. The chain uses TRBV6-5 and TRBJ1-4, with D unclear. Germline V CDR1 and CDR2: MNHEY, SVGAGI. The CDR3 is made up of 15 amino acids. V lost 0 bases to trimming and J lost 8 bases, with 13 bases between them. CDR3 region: CASSYSPGGGEKLFF. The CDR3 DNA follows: TGTGCCAGCAGTTACTCACCAGGAGGAGGGGAAAAACTGTTTTTT.

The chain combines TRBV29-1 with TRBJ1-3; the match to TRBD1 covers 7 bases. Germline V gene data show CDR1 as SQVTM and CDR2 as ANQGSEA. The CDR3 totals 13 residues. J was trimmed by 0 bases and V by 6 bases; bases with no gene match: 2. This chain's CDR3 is CSVTGVSGNTIYF. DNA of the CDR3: TGCAGCGTAACAGGGGTCTCTGGAAACACCATATATTTT.

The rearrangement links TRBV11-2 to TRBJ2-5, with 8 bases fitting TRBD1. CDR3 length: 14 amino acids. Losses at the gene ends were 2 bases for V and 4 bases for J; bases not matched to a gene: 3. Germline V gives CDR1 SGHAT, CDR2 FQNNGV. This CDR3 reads CASSLYTGGETQYF. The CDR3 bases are TGTGCCAGCAGCTTATATACAGGGGGAGAGACCCAGTACTTC.

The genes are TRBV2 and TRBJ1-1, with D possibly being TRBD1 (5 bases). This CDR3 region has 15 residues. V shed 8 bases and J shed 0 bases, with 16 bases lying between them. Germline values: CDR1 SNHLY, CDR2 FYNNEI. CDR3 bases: TGTGCCAGCGAACCAGCGGGGGGGATGAACACTGAAGCTTTCTTT. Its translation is CASEPAGGMNTEAFF.

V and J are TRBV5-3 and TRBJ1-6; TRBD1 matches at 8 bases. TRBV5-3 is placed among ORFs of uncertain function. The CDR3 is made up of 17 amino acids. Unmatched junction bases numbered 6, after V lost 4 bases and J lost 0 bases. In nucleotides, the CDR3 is TGTGCCAGAAGCCCGGACAGGGAGAGCTCCTATAATTCACCCCTCCACTTT. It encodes CARSPDRESSYNSPLHF.

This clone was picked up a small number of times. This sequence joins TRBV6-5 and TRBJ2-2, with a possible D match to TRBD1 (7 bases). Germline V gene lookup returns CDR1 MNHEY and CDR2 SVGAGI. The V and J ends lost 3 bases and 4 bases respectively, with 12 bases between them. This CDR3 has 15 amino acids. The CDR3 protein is CASSYQGGPTGELFF. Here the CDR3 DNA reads TGTGCCAGCAGTTATCAGGGGGGCCCCACCGGGGAGCTGTTTTTT.

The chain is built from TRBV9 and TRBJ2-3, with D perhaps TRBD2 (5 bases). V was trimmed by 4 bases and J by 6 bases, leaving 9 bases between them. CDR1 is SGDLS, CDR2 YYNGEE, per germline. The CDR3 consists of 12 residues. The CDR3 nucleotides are TGTGCCAGCAGCCCCTGGGAGGATACGCAGTATTTT. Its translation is CASSPWEDTQYF.

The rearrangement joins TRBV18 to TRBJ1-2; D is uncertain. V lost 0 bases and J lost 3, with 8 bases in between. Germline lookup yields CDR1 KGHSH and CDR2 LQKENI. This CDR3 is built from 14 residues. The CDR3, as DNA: TGTGCCAGCTCACCACCGGTAGAATACTATGGCTACACCTTC. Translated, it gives CASSPPVEYYGYTF.

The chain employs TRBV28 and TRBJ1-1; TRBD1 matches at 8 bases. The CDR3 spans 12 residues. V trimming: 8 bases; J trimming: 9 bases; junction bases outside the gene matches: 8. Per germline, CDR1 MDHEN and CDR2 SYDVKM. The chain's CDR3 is CASSAGGVKAFF. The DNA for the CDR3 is TGTGCCAGCTCGGCAGGGGGCGTTAAAGCTTTCTTT. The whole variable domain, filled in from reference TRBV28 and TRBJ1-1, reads DVKVTQSSRYLVKRTGEKVFLECVQDMDHENMFWYRQDPGLGLRLIYFSYDVKMKEKGDIPEGYSVSREKKERFSLILESASTNQTSMYLCASSAGGVKAFFGQGTRLTVV.

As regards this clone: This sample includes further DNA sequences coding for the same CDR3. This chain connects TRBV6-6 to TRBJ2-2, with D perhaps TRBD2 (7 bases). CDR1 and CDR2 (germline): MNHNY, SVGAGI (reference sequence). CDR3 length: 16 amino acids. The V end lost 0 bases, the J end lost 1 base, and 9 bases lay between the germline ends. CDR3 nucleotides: TGTGCCAGCAGTTACTCGGGAGGGGGGAACACCGGGGAGCTGTTTTTT. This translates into CASSYSGGGNTGELFF.

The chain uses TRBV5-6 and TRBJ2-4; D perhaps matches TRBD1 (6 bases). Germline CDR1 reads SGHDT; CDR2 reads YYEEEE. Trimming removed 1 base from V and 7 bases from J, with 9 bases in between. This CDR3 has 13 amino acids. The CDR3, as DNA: TGTGCCAGCAGCTTGTACAGGGTCAACATTCAGTACTTC. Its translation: CASSLYRVNIQYF.